The sequence of this T cell receptor (beta chain) was determined in a study of cytomegalovirus exposure and HLA in healthy donors. Overall study results and limits: Later analysis showed TCR association rates varying by HLA locus, highest for DRB1 and lowest for HLA-C.

60 Vbeta and 13 Jbeta primers were used in PCR. Sequencing used immunoSEQ multiplex PCR; TCRdb keeps in-frame clones, though not all of them. This sample yields around 200,000 clones, of which roughly 87% are seen a single time; around 1.7% belongs to the top ten. The CDR3 length is 16 residues. V lost 2 bases to trimming and J lost 0 bases, with 10 bases between them. Looked up from germline, CDR1 is ENHRY and CDR2 is SYGVKD. Nominally healthy donors provided the samples, though records likely missed some immune exposures. Comments on this clone: As yet, its antigen is unknown.

The sequence was obtained from a man in his fifties in good health and CMV-seronegative. The J gene is TRBJ1-4, the V gene TRBV10-3; TRBD1 might be the D (5 bases). Sequencing was done on a sample of PBMCs. The CDR3 DNA follows: TGTGCCATCAGTGAGCGGGGGGTTGCAACTAATGAAAAACTGTTTTTT. This translates into CAISERGVATNEKLFF.